The present entry profiles one T cell receptor (beta chain) with its context. The data belong to a study of preoperative IRX-2 immunotherapy in early breast cancer. Treatment defined: preoperative locoregional IRX-2 cytokine immunotherapy. Samples came from a phase Ib trial of preoperative locoregional IRX-2 cytokine immunotherapy. Method: immunoSEQ multiplex PCR; TCRdb's copy keeps in-frame clones and lacks some. Seen here are more than 20,000 clones, roughly 90% observed once, and the top ten hold around 27%. V lost 3 bases, J lost 1 base, and 13 bases lay in between. The CDR3 loop spans 15 amino acids. Germline assignment: CDR1 SGHAT and CDR2 FQNNGV.

The chain links TRBV11-2 to TRBJ2-7; D may correspond to TRBD1 or TRBD2 (5 bases each). The source is a human donor with breast cancer. Sequenced here: tumor tissue, sampled after IRX-2 immunotherapy. The CDR3 region is CASSLTGTGSYEQYF. CDR3 nucleotides: TGTGCCAGCAGCTTGACCGGGACGGGTTCCTACGAGCAGTACTTC.